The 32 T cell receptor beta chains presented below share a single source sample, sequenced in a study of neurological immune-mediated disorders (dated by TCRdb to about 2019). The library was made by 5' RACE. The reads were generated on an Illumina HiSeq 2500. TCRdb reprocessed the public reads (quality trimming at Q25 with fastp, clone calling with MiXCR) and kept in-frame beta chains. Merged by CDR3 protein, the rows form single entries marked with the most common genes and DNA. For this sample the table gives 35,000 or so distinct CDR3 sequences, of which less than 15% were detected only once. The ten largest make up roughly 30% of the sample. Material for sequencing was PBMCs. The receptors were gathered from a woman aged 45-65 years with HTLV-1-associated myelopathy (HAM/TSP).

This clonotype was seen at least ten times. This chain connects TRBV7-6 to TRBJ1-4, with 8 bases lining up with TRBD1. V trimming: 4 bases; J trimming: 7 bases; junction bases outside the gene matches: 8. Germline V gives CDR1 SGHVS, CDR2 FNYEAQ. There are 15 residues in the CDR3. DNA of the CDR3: TGTGCCAGCAGCTACACCGGGACAGGAACTGAAAAACTGTTTTTT. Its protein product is CASSYTGTGTEKLFF. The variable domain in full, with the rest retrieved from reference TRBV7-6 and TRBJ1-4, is GAGVSQSPRYKVTKRGQDVALRCDPISGHVSLYWYRQALGQGPEFLTYFNYEAQQDKSGLPNDRFSAERPEGSISTLTIQRTEQRDSAMYRCASSYTGTGTEKLFFGSGTQLSVL.

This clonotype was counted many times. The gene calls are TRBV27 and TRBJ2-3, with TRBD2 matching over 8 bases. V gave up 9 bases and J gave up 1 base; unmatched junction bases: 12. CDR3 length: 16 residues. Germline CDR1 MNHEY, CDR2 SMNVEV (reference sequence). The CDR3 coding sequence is TGTGCCAGATCGGCGGGGGGTAAATCTCGCACAGATACGCAGTATTTT. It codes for CARSAGGKSRTDTQYF.

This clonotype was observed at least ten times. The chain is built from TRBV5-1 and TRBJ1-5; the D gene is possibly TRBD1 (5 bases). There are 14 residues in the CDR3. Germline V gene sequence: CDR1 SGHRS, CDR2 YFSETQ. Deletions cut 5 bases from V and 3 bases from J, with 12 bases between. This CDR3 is CASREGTANQPQHF. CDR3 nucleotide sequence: TGCGCCAGCAGAGAAGGGACGGCCAATCAGCCCCAGCATTTT. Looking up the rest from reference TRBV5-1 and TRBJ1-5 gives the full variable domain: KAGVTQTPRYLIKTRGQQVTLSCSPISGHRSVSWYQQTPGQGLQFLFEYFSETQRNKGNFPGRFSGRQFSNSRSEMNVSTLELGDSALYLCASREGTANQPQHFGDGTRLSIL.

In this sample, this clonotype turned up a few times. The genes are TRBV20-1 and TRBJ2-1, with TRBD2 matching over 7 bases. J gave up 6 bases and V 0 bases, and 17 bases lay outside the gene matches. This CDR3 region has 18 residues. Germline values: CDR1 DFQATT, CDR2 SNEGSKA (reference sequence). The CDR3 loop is CSARDLLWSSGVTNEQFF. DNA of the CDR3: TGCAGTGCTAGAGATCTGCTTTGGTCTAGCGGAGTTACCAATGAGCAGTTCTTC.

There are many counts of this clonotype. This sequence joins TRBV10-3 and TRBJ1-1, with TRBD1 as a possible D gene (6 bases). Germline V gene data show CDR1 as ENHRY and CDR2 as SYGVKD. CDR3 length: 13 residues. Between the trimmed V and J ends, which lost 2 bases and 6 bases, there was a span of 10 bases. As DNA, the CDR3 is TGTGCCATCAGTGAGGGCAGGGGACCTGAAGCTTTCTTT. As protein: CAISEGRGPEAFF.

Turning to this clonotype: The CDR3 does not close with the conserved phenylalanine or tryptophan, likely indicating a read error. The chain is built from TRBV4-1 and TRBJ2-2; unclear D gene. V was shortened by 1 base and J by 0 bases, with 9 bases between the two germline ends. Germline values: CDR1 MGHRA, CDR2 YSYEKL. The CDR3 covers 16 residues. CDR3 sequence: CASSQGAATNTGELFL. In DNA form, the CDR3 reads TGCGCCAGCAGCCAAGGGGCGGCAACGAACACCGGGGAGCTGTTTCTT.

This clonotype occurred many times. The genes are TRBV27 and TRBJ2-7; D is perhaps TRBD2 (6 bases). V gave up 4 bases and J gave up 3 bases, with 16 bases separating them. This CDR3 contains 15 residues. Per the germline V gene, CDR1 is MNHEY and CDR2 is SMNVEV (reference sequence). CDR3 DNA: TGTGCCAGCAGTTCTGACCTTCCGGAGGGCTACGAGCAGTACGTC. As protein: CASSSDLPEGYEQYV.

CDR3 sequence (DNA): TGTGCCAGCAGTTTATGGGGCGGTCTGCCGAGCTCCTACAATGAGCAGTTCTTC. Translation gives CASSLWGGLPSSYNEQFF. The chain couples TRBV27 to TRBJ2-1; possibly TRBD1 for D (5 bases). The CDR3 runs to 18 residues. V gave up 1 base and J gave up 0 bases, with 16 bases separating them. The V gene's germline CDR1 is MNHEY and CDR2 SMNVEV (reference sequence).

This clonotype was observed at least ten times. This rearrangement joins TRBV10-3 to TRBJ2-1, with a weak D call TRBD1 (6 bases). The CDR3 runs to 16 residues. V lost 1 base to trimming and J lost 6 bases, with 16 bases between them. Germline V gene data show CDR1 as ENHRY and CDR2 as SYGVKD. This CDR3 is CAISEFESGVGNEQFF. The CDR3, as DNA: TGTGCCATCAGTGAGTTCGAGTCAGGGGTGGGCAATGAGCAGTTCTTC.

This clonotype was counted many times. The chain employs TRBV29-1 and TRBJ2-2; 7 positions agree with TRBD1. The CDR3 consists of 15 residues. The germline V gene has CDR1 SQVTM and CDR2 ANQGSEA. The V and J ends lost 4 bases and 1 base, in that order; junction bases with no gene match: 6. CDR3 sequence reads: CSVGPRDRNTGELFF. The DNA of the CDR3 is TGCAGCGTTGGACCCCGGGACAGGAACACCGGGGAGCTGTTTTTT.

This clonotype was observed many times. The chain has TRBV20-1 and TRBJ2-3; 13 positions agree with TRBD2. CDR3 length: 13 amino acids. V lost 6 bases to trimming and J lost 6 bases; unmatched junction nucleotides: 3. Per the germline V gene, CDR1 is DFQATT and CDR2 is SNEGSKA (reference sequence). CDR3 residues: CSALAGGRDTQYF. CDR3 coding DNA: TGCAGTGCACTAGCGGGGGGGCGGGATACGCAGTATTTT.

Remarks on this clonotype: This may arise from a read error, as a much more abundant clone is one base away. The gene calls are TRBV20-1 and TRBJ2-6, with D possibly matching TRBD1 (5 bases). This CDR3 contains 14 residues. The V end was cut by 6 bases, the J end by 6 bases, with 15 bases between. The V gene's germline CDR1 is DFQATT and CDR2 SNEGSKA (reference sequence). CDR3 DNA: TGCAGTGCCCCTGGACAAGAGGTGGCCAACGTCCTGACTTTC. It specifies CSAPGQEVANVLTF.

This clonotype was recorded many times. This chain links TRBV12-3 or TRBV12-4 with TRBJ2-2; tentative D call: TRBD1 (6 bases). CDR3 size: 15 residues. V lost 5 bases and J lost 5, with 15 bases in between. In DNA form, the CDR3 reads TGTGCCAGCAGTCTTGTCCAGGGGCAAACCGGGGAGCTGTTTTTT. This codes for CASSLVQGQTGELFF.

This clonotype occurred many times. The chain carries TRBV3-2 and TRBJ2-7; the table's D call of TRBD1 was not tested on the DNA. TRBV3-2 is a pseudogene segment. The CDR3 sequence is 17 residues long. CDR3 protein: CASSPSRAGAGYYEQYF. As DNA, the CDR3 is TGTGCCAGCAGCCCCTCCCGGGCGGGCGCGGGGTACTACGAGCAGTACTTC.

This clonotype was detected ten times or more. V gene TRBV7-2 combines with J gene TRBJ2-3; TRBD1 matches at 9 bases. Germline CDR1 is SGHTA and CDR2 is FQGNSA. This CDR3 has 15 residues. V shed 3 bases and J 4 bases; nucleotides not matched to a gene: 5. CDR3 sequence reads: CASSFRDRAPDTQYF. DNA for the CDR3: TGTGCCAGCAGCTTCCGGGACAGGGCCCCAGATACGCAGTATTTT.

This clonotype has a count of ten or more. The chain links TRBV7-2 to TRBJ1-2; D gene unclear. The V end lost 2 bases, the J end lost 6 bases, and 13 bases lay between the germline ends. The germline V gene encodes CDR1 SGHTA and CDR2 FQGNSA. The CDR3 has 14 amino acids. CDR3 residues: CASSLIGSPDGYTF. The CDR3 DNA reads TGTGCCAGCAGCTTAATAGGTTCACCGGATGGCTACACCTTC.

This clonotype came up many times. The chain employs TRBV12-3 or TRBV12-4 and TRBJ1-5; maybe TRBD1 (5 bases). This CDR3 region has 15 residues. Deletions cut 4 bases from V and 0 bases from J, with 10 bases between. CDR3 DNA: TGTGCCAGCAGTTGGACACGTAATAGCAATCAGCCCCAGCATTTT. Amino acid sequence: CASSWTRNSNQPQHF.

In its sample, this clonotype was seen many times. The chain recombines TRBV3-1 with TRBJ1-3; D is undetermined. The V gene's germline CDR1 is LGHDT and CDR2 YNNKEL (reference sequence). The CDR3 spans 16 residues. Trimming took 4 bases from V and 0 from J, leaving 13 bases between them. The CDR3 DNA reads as TGTGCCAGCAGCCCTTTACTGCTCGACTCTGGAAACACCATATATTTT. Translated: CASSPLLLDSGNTIYF.

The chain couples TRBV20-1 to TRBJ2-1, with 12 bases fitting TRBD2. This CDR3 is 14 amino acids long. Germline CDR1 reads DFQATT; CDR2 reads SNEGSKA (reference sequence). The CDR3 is CSADRLAGDNEQFF. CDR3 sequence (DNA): TGCAGCGCTGACAGACTAGCGGGGGACAATGAGCAGTTCTTC.

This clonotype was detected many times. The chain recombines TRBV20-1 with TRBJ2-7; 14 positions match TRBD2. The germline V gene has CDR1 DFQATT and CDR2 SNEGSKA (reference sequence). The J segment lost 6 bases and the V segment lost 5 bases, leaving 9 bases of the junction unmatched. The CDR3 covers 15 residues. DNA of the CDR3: TGCAGTGCTCGCAAGACTAGCGGGGGGGACGGCGAGCAGTACTTC. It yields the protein CSARKTSGGDGEQYF.

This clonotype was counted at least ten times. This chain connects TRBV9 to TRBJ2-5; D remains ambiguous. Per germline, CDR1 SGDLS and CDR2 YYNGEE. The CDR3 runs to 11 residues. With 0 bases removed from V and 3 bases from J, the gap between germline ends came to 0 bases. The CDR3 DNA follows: TGTGCCAGCAGCGTAGAAGAGACCCAGTACTTC. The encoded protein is CASSVEETQYF.

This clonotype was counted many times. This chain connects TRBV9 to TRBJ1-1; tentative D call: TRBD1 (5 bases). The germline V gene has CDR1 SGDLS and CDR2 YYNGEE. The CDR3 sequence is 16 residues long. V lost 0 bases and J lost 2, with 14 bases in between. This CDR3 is CASSVGIRGDNTEAFF. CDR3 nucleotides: TGTGCCAGCAGCGTAGGGATCAGAGGGGATAACACTGAAGCTTTCTTT.

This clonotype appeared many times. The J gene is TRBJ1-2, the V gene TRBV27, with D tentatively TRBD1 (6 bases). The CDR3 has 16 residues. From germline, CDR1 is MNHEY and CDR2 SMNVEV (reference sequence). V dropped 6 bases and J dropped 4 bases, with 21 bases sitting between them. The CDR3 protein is CASSQAGTPLGYGYTF. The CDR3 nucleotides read TGTGCCAGCAGCCAGGCCGGGACACCACTAGGCTATGGCTACACCTTC.

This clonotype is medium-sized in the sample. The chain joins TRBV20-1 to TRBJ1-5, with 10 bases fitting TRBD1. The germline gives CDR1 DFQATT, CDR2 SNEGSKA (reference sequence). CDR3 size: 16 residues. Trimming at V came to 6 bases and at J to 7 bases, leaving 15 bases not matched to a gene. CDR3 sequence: CSATPRDRGNKQPQHF. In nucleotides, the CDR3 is TGCAGTGCGACACCCCGGGACAGGGGAAATAAACAGCCCCAGCATTTT.

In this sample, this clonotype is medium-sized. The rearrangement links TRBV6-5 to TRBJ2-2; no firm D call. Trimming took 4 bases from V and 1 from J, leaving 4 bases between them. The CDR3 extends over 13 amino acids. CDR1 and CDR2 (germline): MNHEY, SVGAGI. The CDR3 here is CASSSRNTGELFF. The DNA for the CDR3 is TGTGCCAGCAGTTCCAGGAACACCGGGGAGCTGTTTTTT.

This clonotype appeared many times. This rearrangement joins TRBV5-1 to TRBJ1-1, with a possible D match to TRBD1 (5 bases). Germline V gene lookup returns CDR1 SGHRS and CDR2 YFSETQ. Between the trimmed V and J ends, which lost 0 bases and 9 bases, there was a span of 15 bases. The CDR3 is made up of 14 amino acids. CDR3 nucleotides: TGCGCCAGCAGCTTGGGTGAGGGGATGGGGAAAGCTTTCTTT. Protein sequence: CASSLGEGMGKAFF.

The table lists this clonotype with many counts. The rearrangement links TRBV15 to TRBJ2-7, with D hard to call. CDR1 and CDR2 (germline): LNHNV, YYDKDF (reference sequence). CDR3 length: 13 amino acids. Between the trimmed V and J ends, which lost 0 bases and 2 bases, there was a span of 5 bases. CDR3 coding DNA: TGTGCCACCAGCAGAGAGGGCACCTACGAGCAGTACGTC. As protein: CATSREGTYEQYV.

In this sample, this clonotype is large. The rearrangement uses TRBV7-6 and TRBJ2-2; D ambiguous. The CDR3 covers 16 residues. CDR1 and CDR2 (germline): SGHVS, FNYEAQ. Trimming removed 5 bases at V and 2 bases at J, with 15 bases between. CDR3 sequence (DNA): TGTGCCAGCAGCGTACGACGGCATCTCAACACCGGGGAGCTGTTTTTT. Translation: CASSVRRHLNTGELFF. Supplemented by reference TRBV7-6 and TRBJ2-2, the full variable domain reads GAGVSQSPRYKVTKRGQDVALRCDPISGHVSLYWYRQALGQGPEFLTYFNYEAQQDKSGLPNDRFSAERPEGSISTLTIQRTEQRDSAMYRCASSVRRHLNTGELFFGEGSRLTVL.

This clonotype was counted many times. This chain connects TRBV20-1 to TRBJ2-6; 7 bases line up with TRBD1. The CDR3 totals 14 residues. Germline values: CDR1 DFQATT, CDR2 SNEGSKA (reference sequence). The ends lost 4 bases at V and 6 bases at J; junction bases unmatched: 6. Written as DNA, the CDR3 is TGCAGTGCTACTCGACAGGGCACGGCCAACGTCCTGACTTTC. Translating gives CSATRQGTANVLTF.

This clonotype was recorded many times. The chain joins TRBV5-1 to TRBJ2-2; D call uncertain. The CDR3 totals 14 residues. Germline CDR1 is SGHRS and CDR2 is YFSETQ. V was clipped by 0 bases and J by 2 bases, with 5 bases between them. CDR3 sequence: CASSLDPNTGELFF. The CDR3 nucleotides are TGCGCCAGCAGCTTGGATCCAAACACCGGGGAGCTGTTTTTT.

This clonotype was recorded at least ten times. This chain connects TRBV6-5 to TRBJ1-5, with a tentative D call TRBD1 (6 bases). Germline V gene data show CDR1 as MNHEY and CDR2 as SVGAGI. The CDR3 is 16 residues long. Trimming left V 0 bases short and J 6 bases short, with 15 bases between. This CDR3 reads CASSYSLSGVFQPQHF. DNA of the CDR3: TGTGCCAGCAGTTACTCGCTATCAGGGGTTTTTCAGCCCCAGCATTTT.

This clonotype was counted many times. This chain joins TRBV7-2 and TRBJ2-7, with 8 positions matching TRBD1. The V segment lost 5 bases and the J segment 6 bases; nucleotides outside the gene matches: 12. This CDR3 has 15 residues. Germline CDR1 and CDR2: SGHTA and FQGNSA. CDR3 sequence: CASSLSQGAVGEQYF. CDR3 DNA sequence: TGTGCCAGCAGCCTCTCGCAGGGGGCAGTCGGCGAGCAGTACTTC.